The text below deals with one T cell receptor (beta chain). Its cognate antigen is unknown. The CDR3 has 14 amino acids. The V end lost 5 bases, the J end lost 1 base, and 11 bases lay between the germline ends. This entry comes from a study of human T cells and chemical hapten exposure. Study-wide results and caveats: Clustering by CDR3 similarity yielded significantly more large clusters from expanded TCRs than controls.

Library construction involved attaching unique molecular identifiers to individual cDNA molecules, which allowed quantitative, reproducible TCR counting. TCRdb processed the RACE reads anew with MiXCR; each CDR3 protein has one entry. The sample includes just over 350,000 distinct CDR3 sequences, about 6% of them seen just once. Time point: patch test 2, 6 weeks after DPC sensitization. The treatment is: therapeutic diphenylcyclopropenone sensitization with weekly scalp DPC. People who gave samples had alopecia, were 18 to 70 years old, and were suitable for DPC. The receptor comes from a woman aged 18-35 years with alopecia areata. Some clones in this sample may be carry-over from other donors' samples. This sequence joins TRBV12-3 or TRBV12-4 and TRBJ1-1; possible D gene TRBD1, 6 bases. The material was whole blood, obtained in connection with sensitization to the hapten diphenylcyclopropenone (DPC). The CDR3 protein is CASSPYRENTEAFF. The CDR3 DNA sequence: TGTGCCAGCAGTCCCTACAGGGAGAACACTGAAGCTTTCTTT.